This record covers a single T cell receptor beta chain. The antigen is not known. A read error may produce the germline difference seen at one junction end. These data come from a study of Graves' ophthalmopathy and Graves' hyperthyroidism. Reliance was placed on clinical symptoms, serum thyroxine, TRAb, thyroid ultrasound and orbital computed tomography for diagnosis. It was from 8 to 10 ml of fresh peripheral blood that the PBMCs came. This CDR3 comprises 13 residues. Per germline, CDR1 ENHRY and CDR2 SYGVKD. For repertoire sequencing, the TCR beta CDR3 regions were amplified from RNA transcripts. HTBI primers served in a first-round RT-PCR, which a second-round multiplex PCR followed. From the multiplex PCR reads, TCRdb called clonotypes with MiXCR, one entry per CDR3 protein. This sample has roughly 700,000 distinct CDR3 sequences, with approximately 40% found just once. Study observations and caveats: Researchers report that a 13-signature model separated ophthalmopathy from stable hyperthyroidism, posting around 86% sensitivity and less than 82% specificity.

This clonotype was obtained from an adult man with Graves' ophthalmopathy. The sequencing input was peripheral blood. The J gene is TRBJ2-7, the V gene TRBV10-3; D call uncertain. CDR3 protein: CASSNPVEYEQYF. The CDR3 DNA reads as TGTGCCAGCAGTAATCCCGTGGAGTACGAGCAGTACTTC.